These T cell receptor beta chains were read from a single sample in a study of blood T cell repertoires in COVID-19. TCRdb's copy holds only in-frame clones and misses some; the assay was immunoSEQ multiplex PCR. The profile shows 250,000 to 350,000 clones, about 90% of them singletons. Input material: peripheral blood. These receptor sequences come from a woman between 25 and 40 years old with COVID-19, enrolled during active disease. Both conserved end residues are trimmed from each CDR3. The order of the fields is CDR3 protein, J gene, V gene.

cdr3_aa: ASSLSWRAF
j_call: TRBJ1-1
v_call: TRBV28

cdr3_aa: SVGTEETQY
j_call: TRBJ2-5
v_call: TRBV29-1

cdr3_aa: ASIQPPWGQANTGELF
j_call: TRBJ2-2
v_call: TRBV21-1

cdr3_aa: ASSDPLPGEQY
j_call: TRBJ2-7
v_call: TRBV6-1

cdr3_aa: ASSLTSGRLNEQF
j_call: TRBJ2-1
v_call: TRBV5-4

cdr3_aa: ATSRASRGTYNEQF
j_call: TRBJ2-1
v_call: TRBV15

cdr3_aa: ASSGWRSTEAF
j_call: TRBJ1-1
v_call: TRBV10-1

cdr3_aa: ASSIVRQSTGELF
j_call: TRBJ2-2
v_call: TRBV19

cdr3_aa: AWSGGGWPQH
j_call: TRBJ1-5
v_call: TRBV30

cdr3_aa: ATSGPGLGYGYT
j_call: TRBJ1-2
v_call: TRBV15

cdr3_aa: ASSLEGGPYNEQF
j_call: TRBJ2-1
v_call: TRBV5-1

cdr3_aa: ASTQLRTSGNSNEQF
j_call: TRBJ2-1
v_call: TRBV5-6

cdr3_aa: ASSYSGREVGELF
j_call: TRBJ2-2
v_call: TRBV6-6

cdr3_aa: ASSFSSGSTDEQF
j_call: TRBJ2-1
v_call: TRBV28

cdr3_aa: ASSPRGSSGENEQF
j_call: TRBJ2-1
v_call: TRBV7-6

cdr3_aa: ASSPFDRHNYGYT
j_call: TRBJ1-2
v_call: TRBV18

cdr3_aa: AIRSGQGVGMGLNTEAF
j_call: TRBJ1-1
v_call: TRBV10-3

cdr3_aa: ASSPGTGDLYGYT
j_call: TRBJ1-2
v_call: TRBV5-1

cdr3_aa: ASRTSGTDTQY
j_call: TRBJ2-3
v_call: TRBV12-3/TRBV12-4

cdr3_aa: ASSLGLDSDTQY
j_call: TRBJ2-3
v_call: TRBV5-1

cdr3_aa: SARPNNEQF
j_call: TRBJ2-1
v_call: TRBV20-1

cdr3_aa: ASSGTGVPGELF
j_call: TRBJ2-2
v_call: TRBV7-8

cdr3_aa: ASSYGGLDEQF
j_call: TRBJ2-1
v_call: TRBV6-5

cdr3_aa: ASSVFSGLGNEQF
j_call: TRBJ2-1
v_call: TRBV9

cdr3_aa: ASSKTGRDTEAF
j_call: TRBJ1-1
v_call: TRBV21-1

cdr3_aa: ASSGREPLNEKLF
j_call: TRBJ1-4
v_call: TRBV9

cdr3_aa: ASSQDTGEQF
j_call: TRBJ2-1
v_call: TRBV4-1

cdr3_aa: ASNRRTDTQY
j_call: TRBJ2-3
v_call: TRBV2

cdr3_aa: ASSFYGSEYEQY
j_call: TRBJ2-7
v_call: TRBV28

cdr3_aa: ASSHPFLVIPPYEQY
j_call: TRBJ2-7
v_call: TRBV5-4

cdr3_aa: ASSPGTSGTYEQY
j_call: TRBJ2-7
v_call: TRBV5-5

cdr3_aa: ASSLELRGSPLH
j_call: TRBJ1-6
v_call: TRBV5-4

cdr3_aa: ATSDPPGGPDTQY
j_call: TRBJ2-3
v_call: TRBV24-1

cdr3_aa: ASSWTGRGEKLF
j_call: TRBJ1-4
v_call: TRBV28

cdr3_aa: ASSLGGGGSPLH
j_call: TRBJ1-6
v_call: TRBV27

cdr3_aa: ASSLQGGDTQY
j_call: TRBJ2-3
v_call: TRBV7-2

cdr3_aa: ASSLFGRTSGRSRYNEQF
j_call: TRBJ2-1
v_call: TRBV28

cdr3_aa: ASSLAGVGELF
j_call: TRBJ2-2
v_call: TRBV12-3/TRBV12-4

cdr3_aa: ASSLAGNTEAF
j_call: TRBJ1-1
v_call: TRBV11-2

cdr3_aa: ASSKARTGGEKLF
j_call: TRBJ1-4
v_call: TRBV21-1

cdr3_aa: ASRIRDYGYT
j_call: TRBJ1-2
v_call: TRBV2

cdr3_aa: ASSILSNTGELF
j_call: TRBJ2-2
v_call: TRBV27

cdr3_aa: ASTLETGRNNEQF
j_call: TRBJ2-1
v_call: TRBV6-5

cdr3_aa: ASNSGNMNTEAF
j_call: TRBJ1-1
v_call: TRBV28

cdr3_aa: ASSSGQEPQH
j_call: TRBJ1-5
v_call: TRBV12-3/TRBV12-4

cdr3_aa: ASSFGYEQY
j_call: TRBJ2-7
v_call: TRBV12-3/TRBV12-4

cdr3_aa: ASSPIRGWGETQY
j_call: TRBJ2-5
v_call: TRBV7-9

cdr3_aa: ASSGAGTGELF
j_call: TRBJ2-2
v_call: TRBV25-1